Following are 17 T cell receptor beta chains from one sample sequenced in a study of identical twins. Using its own MiXCR run on the 5' RACE reads, TCRdb lists one record per CDR3 protein. The sample records roughly 480,000 distinct CDR3 sequences, 20% to 25% being singletons. This sample also belongs to another study, concerning T cells expressing NK-cell markers.

The sequencing input was CD4+ T cells sorted from blood. The source is a woman under 30 in good health.

DNA for the CDR3: TGCGCCAGCAAGTCGAGCGGGAGGGCAACAGATACGCAGTATTTT. Its protein product is CASKSSGRATDTQYF. The chain uses TRBV5-1 and TRBJ2-3, with 10 bases aligning to TRBD2. J lost 3 bases, V lost 6 bases, and 7 bases had no gene match. Looked up from germline, CDR1 is SGHRS and CDR2 is YFSETQ. The length of the CDR3 is 15 residues. Complete variable domain (other parts from reference TRBV5-1 and TRBJ2-3): KAGVTQTPRYLIKTRGQQVTLSCSPISGHRSVSWYQQTPGQGLQFLFEYFSETQRNKGNFPGRFSGRQFSNSRSEMNVSTLELGDSALYLCASKSSGRATDTQYFGPGTRLTVL.

The chain joins TRBV12-3 or TRBV12-4 to TRBJ1-5, with 9 bases fitting TRBD1. The CDR3 runs to 16 residues. V lost 6 bases, J lost 6 bases, and 12 bases stayed unmatched. This CDR3 is CASRTGQGSQVQPQHF. The CDR3 nucleotides are TGTGCCAGCAGGACCGGACAGGGGTCGCAGGTTCAGCCCCAGCATTTT.

The chain uses TRBV6-4 and TRBJ2-1, with TRBD2 identical over 9 bases. V was pared by 5 bases and J by 2 bases, with 13 bases of the junction left unmatched. The CDR3 extends over 18 amino acids. Germline V CDR1 and CDR2: MRHNA, SNTAGT. The CDR3 loop reads CASSSLAGRSLAYNEQFF. The CDR3 bases are TGTGCCAGCAGTTCCCTAGCGGGAAGGAGCCTAGCCTACAATGAGCAGTTCTTC.

This chain connects TRBV29-1 to TRBJ2-7, with TRBD1 identical over 7 bases. V trimming: 7 bases; J trimming: 6 bases; junction bases outside the gene matches: 6. CDR1 and CDR2 (germline): SQVTM, ANQGSEA. The CDR3 sequence is 11 residues long. CDR3 protein: CSAWTGIEQYF. CDR3 DNA sequence: TGCAGCGCCTGGACAGGTATCGAGCAGTACTTC.

The CDR3 loop is CASSSFRHHSSGANVLTF. CDR3 in DNA: TGTGCCAGCAGCTCGTTCAGGCACCACTCCTCTGGGGCCAACGTCCTGACTTTC. This chain links TRBV5-6 with TRBJ2-6, with no clear D. CDR1 and CDR2 (germline): SGHDT, YYEEEE. The CDR3 length is 18 residues. The V gene lost 3 bases and the J gene lost 0 bases, with 16 bases spanning the gap.

This clonotype was recorded a few times. This likely comes from a read error, as the CDR3 has no conserved phenylalanine or tryptophan at its end. The limits of the CDR3 on the DNA are not certain, so only TCRdb's listed CDR3 is given. The rearrangement joins TRBV6-1 to TRBJ2-7; TRBD2 was called by the table and not checked on the DNA. Including both end residues, the CDR3 is 14 amino acids long. Per germline, CDR1 MNHNS and CDR2 SASEGT. The CDR3 protein is CASSVMRSGRPEQL.

This clonotype was seen a few times. The chain links TRBV7-3 to TRBJ2-3; D gene unclear. V dropped 0 bases and J dropped 14 bases, with 12 bases sitting between them. CDR3 length: 12 residues. Germline lookup yields CDR1 SGHTA and CDR2 FQGTGA. In nucleotides, the CDR3 is TGTGCCAGCAGCTTAACGTCAGATCGGCTGTATTTT. Translating it yields CASSLTSDRLYF.

This clonotype was picked up a small number of times. A read error may be the cause here, since a much bigger clone is one base away. The V call is TRBV5-1, the J call TRBJ1-2, with D unclear. Germline V gene lookup returns CDR1 SGHRS and CDR2 YFSETQ. This CDR3 is built from 13 residues. Between the trimmed V and J ends, which lost 0 bases and 6 bases, there was a span of 9 bases. Here the CDR3 DNA reads TGCGCCAGCAGCTTGGAAGGTACTGATGGCTACACCTTC. Translated, it gives CASSLEGTDGYTF.

The V gene is TRBV20-1, the J gene TRBJ1-1; TRBD1 matches 7 bases. The V segment lost 7 bases and the J segment 3 bases; nucleotides outside the gene matches: 8. CDR1 and CDR2 (germline): DFQATT, SNEGSKA (reference sequence). This CDR3 has 13 amino acids. CDR3 amino acids: CSVTRGQYTEAFF. The CDR3 region has the DNA TGCAGTGTGACAAGGGGGCAGTACACTGAAGCTTTCTTT.

There are a few counts of this clonotype. CDR3 DNA: TGCAGCGCCCGGCCCCCCTACTCCTACGAGCAGTACTTC. Translated: CSARPPYSYEQYF. The chain combines TRBV29-1 with TRBJ2-7, with D unresolved. V shed 7 bases and J shed 0 bases, with 13 bases lying between them. The CDR3 spans 13 residues. Germline V lookup: CDR1 SQVTM, CDR2 ANQGSEA.

This clonotype was counted a few times. This chain uses TRBV6-5 with TRBJ2-7; D perhaps matches TRBD1 (6 bases). Trimming left V 0 bases short and J 2 bases short, with 11 bases between. Germline lookup yields CDR1 MNHEY and CDR2 SVGAGI. This CDR3 has 15 residues. CDR3 sequence: CASSYSGTHTYEQYF. The DNA of the CDR3 is TGTGCCAGCAGTTACTCCGGGACACACACCTACGAGCAGTACTTC.

This clonotype has only a few counts. The rearrangement joins TRBV20-1 to TRBJ2-1, with 7 bases matching TRBD1. There are 16 residues in the CDR3. After removal of 3 bases from V and 4 bases from J, the junction contained 12 bases not matched to a gene. The germline V gene encodes CDR1 DFQATT and CDR2 SNEGSKA (reference sequence). The CDR3 loop is CSARVSTGTMYNEQFF. CDR3 nucleotide sequence: TGCAGTGCTAGGGTGTCGACAGGGACAATGTACAATGAGCAGTTCTTC.

The rearrangement uses TRBV5-1 and TRBJ1-1; D perhaps matches TRBD1 (5 bases). The CDR3 runs to 16 residues. Germline CDR1 SGHRS, CDR2 YFSETQ. V was clipped by 0 bases and J by 4 bases, with 16 bases between them. Written as DNA, the CDR3 is TGCGCCAGCAGCTTGGATTGGGATCGCAGGGCCACTGAAGCTTTCTTT. This codes for CASSLDWDRRATEAFF.

This clonotype was recorded many times. The rearrangement uses TRBV7-9 and TRBJ2-2; D is ambiguous. The CDR3 is 10 amino acids. V lost 5 bases and J 11 bases, leaving 6 bases between the germline ends. Germline CDR1 and CDR2: SEHNR and FQNEAQ (reference sequence). The CDR3 is CASSGLELFF. The CDR3 DNA reads TGTGCCAGCAGCGGGCTCGAGCTGTTTTTT.

This clonotype appeared a few times. The V call is TRBV20-1, the J call TRBJ1-1; TRBD1 aligns across 7 bases. Per germline, CDR1 DFQATT and CDR2 SNEGSKA (reference sequence). V dropped 3 bases and J dropped 4; count of bases not matched to a gene: 5. CDR3 size: 13 residues. The CDR3 loop reads CSASIQGFTEAFF. DNA of the CDR3: TGCAGTGCTAGTATACAGGGGTTCACTGAAGCTTTCTTT.

The chain combines TRBV3-1 with TRBJ1-2; the D gene is possibly TRBD1 (5 bases). Germline CDR1 and CDR2: LGHDT and YNNKEL (reference sequence). With 1 base removed from V and 7 bases from J, the gap between germline ends came to 16 bases. This CDR3 has 15 amino acids. This CDR3 reads CASSQGAYRSSGYTF. The CDR3 DNA sequence: TGTGCCAGCAGCCAAGGAGCATACAGGTCTTCTGGCTACACCTTC.

A few counts support this clonotype. This chain connects TRBV3-1 to TRBJ2-3, with D perhaps assigned TRBD1 or TRBD2 (5 bases each). CDR3 length: 14 amino acids. Germline CDR1 LGHDT, CDR2 YNNKEL (reference sequence). V gave up 8 bases and J gave up 2 bases, with 14 bases separating them. The CDR3 DNA reads TGTGCCAGCGGACAACTAGGGGACACAGATACGCAGTATTTT. Translated, it gives CASGQLGDTDTQYF.